This T cell receptor (beta chain) was recorded in a study of blood T cell repertoires in COVID-19. Overall study: Material from acute and convalescent COVID-19 was sourced from the United States, Italy and Spain. PBMCs, B-cell-depleted T cells, or T cells were the source of the cDNA or gDNA that made up the material.

As originally analysed: By means of reference gene primer amplification, nucleated cell counts were estimated. Only in-frame clones appear in the TCRdb table, and some are missing; sequencing was by immunoSEQ multiplex PCR. That table supplies the V and J calls and clone size; D and trimming were determined from the DNA. The sample contains about 250,000 clones, around nine tenths of which appear only once. The CDR3 runs to 17 residues. Trimming removed 6 bases from V and 1 base from J, with 21 bases in between. Germline V gene sequence: CDR1 SNHLY, CDR2 FYNNEI. This clonotype originated in a middle-aged woman who had recovered from COVID-19. The chain links TRBV2 to TRBJ2-5, with a possible D match to TRBD1 (6 bases). The sample comprised peripheral blood. For the CDR3, the DNA is TGTGCCAGCAGCCTACTAGAAGGGGGATTGAGCCAAGAGACCCAGTACTTC. Its translation is CASSLLEGGLSQETQYF.